This TCR beta chain was found in a study of T cell responses to AZD1222 COVID-19 vaccine. As concerns this clone: Its target is unknown.

The CDR3 totals 15 residues. Per the germline V gene, CDR1 is SGHTA and CDR2 is FQGTGA. The germline V and J ends were trimmed by 2 bases and 5 bases, with 13 bases remaining between them. The assay was immunoSEQ multiplex PCR, and TCRdb's table has in-frame clones only and misses some. The table records more than 95,000 clones, around 85% of them present only once. Overall study results and limits: Donor demographics were predominantly white British with a female majority; clonal diversity may be underestimated.

The chain uses TRBV7-3 and TRBJ2-1, with a weak D call TRBD1 (6 bases). The sequence was collected from an adult who received the AZD1222 COVID-19 vaccine. The sequenced sample was peripheral blood, obtained 28 days after the second AZD1222 dose. CDR3 in amino acids: CASSLLGALHNEQFF. In DNA form, the CDR3 reads TGTGCCAGCAGCTTACTGGGGGCGCTCCACAATGAGCAGTTCTTC.